Here is one T cell receptor (beta chain) with its context. The time point is: persistent/refractory GD, antithyroid drugs over 5 years with positive TRAb. Extracted PBMC RNA gave rise to the TCR library. The sample belongs to a study of regulatory T cells in long-lasting Graves disease. Combining iRepertoire HTBI primers with Arm-PCR of CDR3 regions, the authors built TCR beta libraries. From the multiplex PCR reads, TCRdb called clonotypes with MiXCR, one entry per CDR3 protein. The repertoire has about 660,000 distinct CDR3 sequences, around 30% of them found once; the top ten carry around 42%. V lost 5 bases to trimming and J lost 9 bases, with 16 bases between them. There are 13 residues in the CDR3. The germline gives CDR1 MDHEN, CDR2 SYDVKM.

Sample: peripheral blood mononuclear cells (PBMCs), taken when the disease was refractory, from a patient treated with antithyroid drugs. The chain employs TRBV28 and TRBJ1-1; the D is unclear. The sequence was collected from a female donor with Graves disease. The CDR3 is CASSPSPPLKAFF. CDR3 coding DNA: TGTGCCAGCAGTCCCTCCCCACCCCTAAAAGCTTTCTTT. Supplemented by reference TRBV28 and TRBJ1-1, the full variable domain reads DVKVTQSSRYLVKRTGEKVFLECVQDMDHENMFWYRQDPGLGLRLIYFSYDVKMKEKGDIPEGYSVSREKKERFSLILESASTNQTSMYLCASSPSPPLKAFFGQGTRLTVV.